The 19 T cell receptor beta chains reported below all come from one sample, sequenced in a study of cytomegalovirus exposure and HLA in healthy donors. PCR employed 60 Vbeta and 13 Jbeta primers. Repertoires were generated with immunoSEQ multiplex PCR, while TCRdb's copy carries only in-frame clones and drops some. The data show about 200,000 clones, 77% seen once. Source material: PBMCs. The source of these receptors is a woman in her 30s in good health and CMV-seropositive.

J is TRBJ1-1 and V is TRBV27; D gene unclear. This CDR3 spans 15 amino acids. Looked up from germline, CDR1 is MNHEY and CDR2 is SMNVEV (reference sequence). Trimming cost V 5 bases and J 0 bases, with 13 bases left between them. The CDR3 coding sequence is TGTGCCAGCAGTCCCTGGGCCACCATGAACACTGAAGCTTTCTTT. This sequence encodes CASSPWATMNTEAFF.

CDR3: CASSLDSKNQPQHF. The CDR3, as DNA: TGCGCCAGCAGCTTAGACAGCAAGAATCAGCCCCAGCATTTT. The chain recombines TRBV5-1 with TRBJ1-5; D might be TRBD1 (5 bases). V gave up 2 bases and J gave up 4 bases, with 10 bases separating them. The CDR3 is made up of 14 amino acids. Germline-derived CDR1 and CDR2 are SGHRS and YFSETQ. Looking up the rest from reference TRBV5-1 and TRBJ1-5 gives the full variable domain: KAGVTQTPRYLIKTRGQQVTLSCSPISGHRSVSWYQQTPGQGLQFLFEYFSETQRNKGNFPGRFSGRQFSNSRSEMNVSTLELGDSALYLCASSLDSKNQPQHFGDGTRLSIL.

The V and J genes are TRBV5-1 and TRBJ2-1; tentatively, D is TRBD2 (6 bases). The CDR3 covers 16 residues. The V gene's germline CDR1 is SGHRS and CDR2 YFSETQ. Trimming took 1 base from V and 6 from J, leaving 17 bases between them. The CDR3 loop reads CASSLTVGGVGNEQFF. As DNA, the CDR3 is TGCGCCAGCAGCTTGACGGTCGGAGGGGTCGGCAATGAGCAGTTCTTC.

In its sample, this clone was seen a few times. The CDR3 is CASSLRTGANTGELFF. The CDR3 nucleotides are TGTGCCAGCAGTCTCCGGACAGGGGCGAACACCGGGGAGCTGTTTTTT. J is TRBJ2-2 and V is TRBV27; 9 bases are shared with TRBD1. V trimming: 5 bases; J trimming: 0 bases; junction bases outside the gene matches: 4. CDR1 and CDR2 (germline): MNHEY, SMNVEV (reference sequence). The CDR3 extends over 16 amino acids.

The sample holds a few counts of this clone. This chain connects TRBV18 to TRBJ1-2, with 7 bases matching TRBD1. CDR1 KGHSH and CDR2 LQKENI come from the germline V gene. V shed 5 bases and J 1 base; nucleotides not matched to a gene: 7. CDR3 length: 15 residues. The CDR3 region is CASSSGQIHNYGYTF. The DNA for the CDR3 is TGTGCCAGCTCATCGGGACAGATCCATAACTATGGCTACACCTTC.

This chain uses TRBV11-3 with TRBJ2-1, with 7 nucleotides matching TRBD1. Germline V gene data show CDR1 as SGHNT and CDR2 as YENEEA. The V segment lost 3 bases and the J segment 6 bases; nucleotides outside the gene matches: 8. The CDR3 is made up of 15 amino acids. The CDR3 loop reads CASSLEGGLGNEQFF. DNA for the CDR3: TGTGCCAGCAGCTTGGAAGGGGGCTTGGGCAATGAGCAGTTCTTC.

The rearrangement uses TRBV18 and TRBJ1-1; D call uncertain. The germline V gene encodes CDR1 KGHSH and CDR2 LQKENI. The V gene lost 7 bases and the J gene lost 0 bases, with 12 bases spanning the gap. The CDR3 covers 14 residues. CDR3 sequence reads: CASLQVALNTEAFF. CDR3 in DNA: TGTGCCAGCTTACAAGTAGCCTTGAACACTGAAGCTTTCTTT.

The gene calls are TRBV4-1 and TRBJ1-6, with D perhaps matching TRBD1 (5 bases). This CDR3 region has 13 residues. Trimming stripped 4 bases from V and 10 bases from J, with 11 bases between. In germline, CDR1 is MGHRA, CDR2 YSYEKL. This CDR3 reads CASSREQESPLHF. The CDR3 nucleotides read TGCGCCAGCAGCCGCGAACAGGAGTCACCCCTCCACTTT.

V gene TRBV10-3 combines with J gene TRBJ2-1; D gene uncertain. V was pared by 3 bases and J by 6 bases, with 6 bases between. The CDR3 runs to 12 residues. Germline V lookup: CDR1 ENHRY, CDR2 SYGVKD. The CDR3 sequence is CAISDQINEQFF. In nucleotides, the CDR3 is TGTGCCATCAGTGACCAAATCAATGAGCAGTTCTTC.

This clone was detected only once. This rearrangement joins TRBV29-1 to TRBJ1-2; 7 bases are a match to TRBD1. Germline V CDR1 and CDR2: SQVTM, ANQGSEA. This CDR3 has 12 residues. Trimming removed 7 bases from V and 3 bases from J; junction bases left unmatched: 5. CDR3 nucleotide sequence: TGCAGCGCTGTAACAGGGGACTATGGCTACACCTTC. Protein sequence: CSAVTGDYGYTF.

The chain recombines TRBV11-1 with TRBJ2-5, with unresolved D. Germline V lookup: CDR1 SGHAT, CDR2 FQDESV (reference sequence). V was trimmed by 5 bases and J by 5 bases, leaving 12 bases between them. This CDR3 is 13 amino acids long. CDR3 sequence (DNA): TGTGCCAGCAGCAACCGACCGAGGGAGACCCAGTACTTC. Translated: CASSNRPRETQYF.

The CDR3 reads CASRLLSQGNTEAFF. In DNA, the CDR3 is TGTGCCAGCAGACTCCTGAGTCAGGGAAACACTGAAGCTTTCTTT. The chain joins TRBV5-6 to TRBJ1-1, with D perhaps matching TRBD1 (5 bases). The germline V and J ends were trimmed by 5 bases and 2 bases, with 16 bases remaining between them. Germline loops: CDR1 SGHDT, CDR2 YYEEEE. This CDR3 comprises 15 residues. The full variable domain, its missing parts supplied by reference TRBV5-6 and TRBJ1-1, is DAGVTQSPTHLIKTRGQQVTLRCSPKSGHDTVSWYQQALGQGPQFIFQYYEEEERQRGNFPDRFSGHQFPNYSSELNVNALLLGDSALYLCASRLLSQGNTEAFFGQGTRLTVV.

The CDR3 region is CASSSLSGRAANEQFF. The DNA for the CDR3 is TGCGCCAGCAGCTCCCTAAGCGGGAGGGCCGCCAATGAGCAGTTCTTC. The rearrangement links TRBV5-1 to TRBJ2-1, with 10 bases matching TRBD2. Trimming removed 3 bases from V and 6 bases from J; junction bases left unmatched: 9. The CDR3 is 16 residues long. The germline CDR1 and CDR2 sequences are SGHRS and YFSETQ.

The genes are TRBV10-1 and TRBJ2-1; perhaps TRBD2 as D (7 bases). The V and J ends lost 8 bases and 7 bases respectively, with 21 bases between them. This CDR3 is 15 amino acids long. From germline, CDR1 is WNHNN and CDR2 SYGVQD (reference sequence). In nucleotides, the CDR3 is TGCGCCAGCCCGCCGGGGGGCTCCCTTGGTAATGAGCAGTTCTTC. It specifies CASPPGGSLGNEQFF.

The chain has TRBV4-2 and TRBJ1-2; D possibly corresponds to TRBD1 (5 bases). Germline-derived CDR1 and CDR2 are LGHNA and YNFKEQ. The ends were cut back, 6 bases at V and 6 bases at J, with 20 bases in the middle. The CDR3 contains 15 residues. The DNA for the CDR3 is TGTGCCAGCAGTCCGGCGACAGCGACAGAAGATGGCTACACCTTC. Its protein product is CASSPATATEDGYTF.

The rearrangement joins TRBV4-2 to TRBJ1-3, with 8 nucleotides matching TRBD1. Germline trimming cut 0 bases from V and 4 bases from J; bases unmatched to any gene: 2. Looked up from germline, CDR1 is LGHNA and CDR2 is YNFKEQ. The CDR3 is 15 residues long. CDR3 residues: CASSQDRTGGNTIYF. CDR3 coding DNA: TGTGCCAGCAGCCAAGATCGGACAGGGGGAAACACCATATATTTT.

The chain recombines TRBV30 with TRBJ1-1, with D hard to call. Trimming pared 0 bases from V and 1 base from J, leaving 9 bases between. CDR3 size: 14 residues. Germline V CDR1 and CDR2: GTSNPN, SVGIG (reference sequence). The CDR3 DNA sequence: TGTGCCTGGAGTGTACAGATACGGAACACTGAAGCTTTCTTT. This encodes CAWSVQIRNTEAFF.

CDR3 bases: TGTGCCAGTAATTTTTGGGCGGGAGGGAGCACAGATACGCAGTATTTT. Translating it yields CASNFWAGGSTDTQYF. The V gene is TRBV19, the J gene TRBJ2-3, with 9 bases that match TRBD2. V gave up 7 bases and J gave up 0 bases; unmatched junction bases: 8. This CDR3 spans 16 amino acids. CDR1 and CDR2 (germline): LNHDA, SQIVND (reference sequence). Combining the CDR3 with reference TRBV19 and TRBJ2-3 gives the whole variable domain DGGITQSPKYLFRKEGQNVTLSCEQNLNHDAMYWYRQDPGQGLRLIYYSQIVNDFQKGDIAEGYSVSREKKESFPLTVTSAQKNPTAFYLCASNFWAGGSTDTQYFGPGTRLTVL.

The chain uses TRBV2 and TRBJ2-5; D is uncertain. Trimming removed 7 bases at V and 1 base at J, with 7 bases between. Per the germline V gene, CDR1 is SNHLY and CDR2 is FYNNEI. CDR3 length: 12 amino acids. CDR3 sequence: CASIELQETQYF. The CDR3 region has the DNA TGTGCCAGCATCGAGCTCCAAGAGACCCAGTACTTC.